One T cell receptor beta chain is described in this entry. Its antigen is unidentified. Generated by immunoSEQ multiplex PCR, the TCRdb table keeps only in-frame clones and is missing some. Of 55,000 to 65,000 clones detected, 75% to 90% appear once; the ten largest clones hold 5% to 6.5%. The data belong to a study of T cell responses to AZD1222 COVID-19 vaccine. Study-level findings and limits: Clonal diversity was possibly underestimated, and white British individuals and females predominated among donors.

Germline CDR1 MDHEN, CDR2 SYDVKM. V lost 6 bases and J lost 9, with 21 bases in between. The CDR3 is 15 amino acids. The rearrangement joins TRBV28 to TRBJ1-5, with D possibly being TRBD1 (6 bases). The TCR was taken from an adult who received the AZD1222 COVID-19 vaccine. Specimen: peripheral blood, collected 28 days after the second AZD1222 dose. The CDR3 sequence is CASSLQGMSSRPQHF. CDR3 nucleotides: TGTGCCAGCAGCTTACAGGGTATGAGTTCCCGGCCCCAGCATTTT.